This section outlines one T cell receptor (beta chain) sequence together with its context. The sample comes from a study of patients and donors after allogeneic stem cell transplantation. The CDR3 is 15 amino acids. Between the trimmed V and J ends, which lost 5 bases and 3 bases, there was a span of 14 bases. The germline CDR1 and CDR2 sequences are SGHAT and FQNNGV. MiXCR, run by TCRdb on the RT-PCR reads, gives a single entry per CDR3 protein. The table records roughly 140,000 distinct CDR3 sequences, 37% of them present only once. The sequence was collected from a human donor who was either an allogeneic HSCT recipient or a stem cell or donor lymphocyte infusion donor (not recorded which). It is not recorded whose cells these are; they may come from a transplant donor. This chain joins TRBV11-2 and TRBJ1-5; D is ambiguous. Material: blood, either unsorted or a sorted T cell fraction (not recorded which). Here the CDR3 reads CASSPDGAYNQPQHF. CDR3 DNA sequence: TGTGCCAGCAGCCCCGACGGTGCTTACAATCAGCCCCAGCATTTT.